The clone carrying this T cell receptor (beta chain) was detected only a few times. The data originate from a study of blood T cell repertoires in COVID-19. Study overall: COVID-19 samples collected from the United States, Italy and Spain covered acute and convalescent phases. Sources were T cells, B-cell-depleted T cells, or PBMCs; the material itself was cDNA or gDNA.

With 4 bases removed from V and 5 bases from J, the gap between germline ends came to 11 bases. The CDR3 sequence is 13 residues long. The germline V gene encodes CDR1 MDHEN and CDR2 SYDVKM. In the study's own analysis: Reference gene primer amplification gave estimated nucleated cell counts. Assay used: immunoSEQ multiplex PCR; TCRdb lists only in-frame clones, some missing. The DNA was the basis for D and trimming; V, J and clone size are from that table. This sample carries about 56,000 clones, around 82% of them seen once, and the ten largest clones take approximately 16%. The Seattle patients, enrolled during active infection, were followed longitudinally.

J is TRBJ1-2 and V is TRBV28; tentatively, D is TRBD1 (6 bases). This TCR derives from a man in his 60s with COVID-19, enrolled during active disease. The sample comprised peripheral blood. For the CDR3, the DNA is TGTGCCAGCAGTTGGGACACTTGGTATGGCTACACCTTC. It is translated as CASSWDTWYGYTF.